Presented here are 28 T cell receptor beta chains from one specimen sequenced in a study of cytotoxic CD8 clonotypes in ibrutinib-treated CLL (dated by TCRdb to the early 2020s). The library came from the immunoSEQ multiplex PCR assay. This immuneACCESS table, as held by TCRdb, lists in-frame sequences with V and J called but not all clones. Of the missing ones, under half trace to an unresolved V gene in checked studies; the others have no known cause. The sample table contains 250,000 to 350,000 clones; only one count was recorded for approximately 76% of them. The ten largest clones add up to 5.6% of the sample. The time point label here, explained by the study, means: progressive disease on ibrutinib. The sample in question was PBMCs, obtained at disease progression, from a patient treated with ibrutinib. The receptor set was obtained from a human donor with chronic lymphocytic leukemia.

The chain employs TRBV28 and TRBJ2-1; D call uncertain. The CDR3 length is 13 residues. V was trimmed by 3 bases and J by 5 bases, leaving 8 bases between them. Germline V gives CDR1 MDHEN, CDR2 SYDVKM. CDR3 amino acids: CASSLVGHNEQFF. In DNA, the CDR3 is TGTGCCAGCAGTTTGGTAGGGCACAATGAGCAGTTCTTC.

The V and J genes are TRBV9 and TRBJ1-2; TRBD1 matches at 8 bases. The V gene end was trimmed by 2 bases and the J gene end by 6 bases; junction bases not matched to a gene: 3. Germline V gives CDR1 SGDLS, CDR2 YYNGEE. The CDR3 runs to 13 residues. The CDR3 DNA reads TGTGCCAGCAGCGTGGACAGGGACGATGGCTACACCTTC. This translates into CASSVDRDDGYTF.

This clone appeared once. V gene TRBV25-1 combines with J gene TRBJ1-6; maybe TRBD1 (5 bases). Between the trimmed V and J ends, which lost 3 bases and 3 bases, there was a span of 15 bases. Germline V gives CDR1 MGHDK, CDR2 SYGVNS. The CDR3 contains 17 residues. CDR3 in DNA: TGTGCCAGCAGTGATCGAGGGTCCAGGGTCTATAATTCACCCCTCCACTTT. The encoded protein is CASSDRGSRVYNSPLHF.

The rearrangement links TRBV7-6 to TRBJ2-7, with a weak D call TRBD1 (6 bases). Germline-derived CDR1 and CDR2 are SGHVS and FNYEAQ. V was cut by 2 bases and J by 2 bases, with 13 bases left in between. The CDR3 runs 15 residues. The CDR3 loop is CASSLSAAGAYEQYF. CDR3 nucleotide sequence: TGTGCCAGCAGCTTATCCGCCGCAGGGGCCTACGAGCAGTACTTC. Full variable domain (remainder filled in from reference TRBV7-6 and TRBJ2-7): GAGVSQSPRYKVTKRGQDVALRCDPISGHVSLYWYRQALGQGPEFLTYFNYEAQQDKSGLPNDRFSAERPEGSISTLTIQRTEQRDSAMYRCASSLSAAGAYEQYFGPGTRLTVT.

To note about this clone: The same CDR3 arises from other DNA sequences in this sample as well. This chain connects TRBV5-4 to TRBJ1-1; D not resolved. The germline V gene encodes CDR1 SGHNT and CDR2 YYREEE (reference sequence). Trimming stripped 1 base from V and 0 bases from J, with 4 bases between. The CDR3 totals 13 residues. As DNA, the CDR3 is TGTGCCAGCAGCTTGCCCATGAACACTGAAGCTTTCTTT. The encoded protein is CASSLPMNTEAFF.

V and J are TRBV19 and TRBJ1-2, with unresolved D. V lost 5 bases to trimming and J lost 10 bases, with 8 bases between them. Germline V gene data show CDR1 as LNHDA and CDR2 as SQIVND (reference sequence). The CDR3 is 10 amino acids. The CDR3 loop is CASSSLTYTF. Written as DNA, the CDR3 is TGTGCCAGTAGTTCTTTGACCTACACCTTC.

This chain connects TRBV19 to TRBJ2-7; 7 bases match TRBD1. Germline CDR1 reads LNHDA; CDR2 reads SQIVND (reference sequence). CDR3 size: 14 residues. V shed 4 bases and J 3 bases; nucleotides not matched to a gene: 6. The CDR3: CASSRGGRVYEQYF. The CDR3 DNA reads as TGTGCCAGTAGTAGAGGGGGCAGAGTCTACGAGCAGTACTTC.

This clone was observed a single time. The V gene is TRBV6-1, the J gene TRBJ1-5; no clear D gene. The V gene lost 3 bases and the J gene lost 2 bases, with 5 bases spanning the gap. The CDR3 loop spans 13 amino acids. From germline, CDR1 is MNHNS and CDR2 SASEGT. The CDR3 spells CASSDNGNQPQHF. CDR3 sequence (DNA): TGTGCCAGCAGTGATAACGGCAATCAGCCCCAGCATTTT.

CDR3 loop: CASGGVRLYEQYF. CDR3 in DNA: TGTGCCAGCGGGGGGGTAAGGCTATACGAGCAGTACTTC. The chain uses TRBV28 and TRBJ2-7, with 7 bases matching TRBD2. Trimming at V came to 8 bases and at J to 4 bases, leaving 8 bases not matched to a gene. Germline CDR1 MDHEN, CDR2 SYDVKM. The CDR3 sequence is 13 residues long.

The chain combines TRBV5-1 with TRBJ1-2; 10 positions match TRBD1. The germline CDR1 and CDR2 sequences are SGHRS and YFSETQ. Trimming took 3 bases from V and 3 from J; bases not matched to a gene: 8. This CDR3 comprises 16 residues. The CDR3 DNA reads TGCGCCAGCAGCTGGGGTACCGGGACAGGGGACTATGGCTACACCTTC. It is translated as CASSWGTGTGDYGYTF.

The table lists this clone with a count of one. This chain uses TRBV27 with TRBJ2-1, with 9 bases matching TRBD2. The germline V gene encodes CDR1 MNHEY and CDR2 SMNVEV (reference sequence). V trimming: 7 bases; J trimming: 5 bases; junction bases outside the gene matches: 6. This CDR3 contains 14 residues. CDR3 DNA sequence: TGTGCCAGCAAACCGGGACTAGCCCACAATGAGCAGTTCTTC. Protein sequence: CASKPGLAHNEQFF.

The gene calls are TRBV2 and TRBJ2-7, with TRBD2 identical over 11 bases. This CDR3 is 16 amino acids long. V was clipped by 2 bases and J by 0 bases; unmatched bases: 3. CDR1 SNHLY and CDR2 FYNNEI come from the germline V gene. The CDR3 sequence: CASSERLAGLSYEQYF. CDR3 nucleotide sequence: TGTGCCAGCAGTGAAAGACTAGCGGGACTCTCCTACGAGCAGTACTTC.

This chain uses TRBV4-3 with TRBJ1-2; 10 bases fit TRBD1. Germline assignment: CDR1 LGHNA and CDR2 YSLEER. Germline trimming cut 2 bases from V and 8 bases from J; bases unmatched to any gene: 8. The CDR3 extends over 15 amino acids. CDR3 in amino acids: CASSQMGQGKLGYTF. CDR3 bases: TGCGCCAGCAGCCAAATGGGACAGGGGAAATTGGGCTACACCTTC.

The rearrangement links TRBV6-1 to TRBJ2-1; D is possibly TRBD1 (6 bases). Germline CDR1 reads MNHNS; CDR2 reads SASEGT. V dropped 6 bases and J dropped 6 bases, with 12 bases sitting between them. CDR3 length equals 13 residues. CDR3 protein: CASRDSPGNEQFF. The CDR3 coding sequence is TGTGCCAGCAGGGACAGCCCGGGCAATGAGCAGTTCTTC.

Details on this clone: A read error may account for a junction end that differs from germline. The gene calls are TRBV10-3 and TRBJ2-3; 11 bases are a match to TRBD2. This CDR3 is built from 17 residues. Germline CDR1 and CDR2: ENHRY and SYGVKD. The CDR3 DNA reads as TGTGCCAGCAGTTTGCGACTAGCGGGGACTAGCACAGATACGCAGTATTTT. This codes for CASSLRLAGTSTDTQYF.

The genes are TRBV25-1 and TRBJ2-2; 9 nucleotides align to TRBD2. Germline V gene sequence: CDR1 MGHDK, CDR2 SYGVNS. J lost 8 bases, V lost 8 bases, and 9 bases had no gene match. The CDR3 extends over 14 amino acids. CDR3 sequence reads: CASRGRGATGELFF. CDR3 bases: TGTGCCAGCCGCGGGAGGGGGGCCACGGGGGAGCTGTTTTTT.

The chain recombines TRBV9 with TRBJ2-3, with 13 bases lining up with TRBD2. CDR1 is SGDLS, CDR2 YYNGEE, per germline. This CDR3 contains 17 residues. The ends lost 3 bases at V and 0 bases at J; junction bases unmatched: 4. CDR3 bases: TGTGCCAGCAGCGCCACTAGCGGGGGGGCGAGCACAGATACGCAGTATTTT. The encoded protein is CASSATSGGASTDTQYF.

The chain links TRBV19 to TRBJ1-6, with D possibly TRBD1 on 6 matching bases. The CDR3 totals 12 residues. Germline V gene sequence: CDR1 LNHDA, CDR2 SQIVND (reference sequence). Trimming took off 8 bases at V and 7 bases at J, with 9 bases between the two ends. CDR3 amino acids: CASGTGNSPLHF. CDR3 DNA sequence: TGTGCCAGTGGAACAGGGAATTCACCCCTCCACTTT.

The chain couples TRBV9 to TRBJ2-1; 9 bases match TRBD2. The J segment lost 6 bases and the V segment lost 3 bases, leaving 10 bases of the junction unmatched. Germline V CDR1 and CDR2: SGDLS, YYNGEE. There are 16 residues in the CDR3. The CDR3 loop is CASSARIAGVSNEQFF. In DNA, the CDR3 is TGTGCCAGCAGCGCCAGAATAGCGGGAGTCTCCAATGAGCAGTTCTTC.

The chain combines TRBV7-8 with TRBJ2-1; 14 bases fit TRBD2. CDR3 length: 15 residues. CDR1 is SGHVS and CDR2 is FQNEAQ in the germline V gene. V dropped 5 bases and J dropped 9; count of bases not matched to a gene: 6. CDR3: CASSRLAGGPREQFF. As DNA, the CDR3 is TGTGCCAGCAGCCGACTAGCGGGGGGGCCTCGTGAGCAGTTCTTC.

The chain links TRBV2 to TRBJ1-2; D gene ambiguous. The V gene lost 6 bases and the J gene lost 2 bases, with 19 bases spanning the gap. This CDR3 has 16 residues. Germline V CDR1 and CDR2: SNHLY, FYNNEI. The CDR3 here is CASSSGVIVGNYGYTF. The CDR3 bases are TGTGCCAGCAGCTCAGGAGTAATCGTGGGAAACTATGGCTACACCTTC.

This clone was recorded only once. V gene TRBV5-1 combines with J gene TRBJ2-5; 9 bases are a match to TRBD2. Germline-derived CDR1 and CDR2 are SGHRS and YFSETQ. The junction had 10 bases not matched to a gene; V was cut back by 3 bases and J by 4 bases. This CDR3 region has 16 residues. DNA for the CDR3: TGCGCCAGCAGCTCCTCCGGGACTAGCCGGTTAGAGACCCAGTACTTC. It codes for CASSSSGTSRLETQYF.

The chain employs TRBV7-8 and TRBJ1-1; 8 nucleotides agree with TRBD1. V lost 4 bases and J lost 4; bases outside the gene matches: 8. Looked up from germline, CDR1 is SGHVS and CDR2 is FQNEAQ. The CDR3 loop spans 15 amino acids. CDR3 region: CASSSKQGDSTEAFF. Here the CDR3 DNA reads TGTGCCAGCAGCTCAAAACAGGGGGATAGCACTGAAGCTTTCTTT. The variable domain in full, with the rest retrieved from reference TRBV7-8 and TRBJ1-1, is GAGVSQSPRYKVAKRGQDVALRCDPISGHVSLFWYQQALGQGPEFLTYFQNEAQLDKSGLPSDRFFAERPEGSVSTLKIQRTQQEDSAVYLCASSSKQGDSTEAFFGQGTRLTVV.

The chain is built from TRBV7-6 and TRBJ2-7; tentatively, D is TRBD2 (6 bases). The CDR3 covers 15 residues. Per germline, CDR1 SGHVS and CDR2 FNYEAQ. V shed 1 base and J shed 1 base, with 11 bases lying between them. The CDR3 protein is CASSLEAGTSYEQYF. The CDR3 DNA follows: TGTGCCAGCAGCTTAGAGGCCGGGACTTCCTACGAGCAGTACTTC.

The rearrangement uses TRBV5-5 and TRBJ1-4, with 9 bases matching TRBD1. Germline CDR1 reads SGHKS; CDR2 reads YYEKEE (reference sequence). Losses at the gene ends were 4 bases for V and 8 bases for J; bases not matched to a gene: 6. The CDR3 spans 14 residues. The CDR3 region has the DNA TGTGCCAGCAGCGTCGGGACAGGGAGGGAAAAACTGTTTTTT. Translating gives CASSVGTGREKLFF.

This clone was counted once. This chain uses TRBV19 with TRBJ2-7, with D perhaps TRBD1 or TRBD2 (6 bases each). Trimming took 1 base from V and 5 from J, leaving 12 bases between them. In germline, CDR1 is LNHDA, CDR2 SQIVND (reference sequence). The CDR3 sequence is 14 residues long. CDR3: CASSIVAGHHEQYF. CDR3 nucleotide sequence: TGTGCCAGTAGTATAGTGGCGGGACACCACGAGCAGTACTTC. Full variable domain (rest looked up from reference TRBV19 and TRBJ2-7): DGGITQSPKYLFRKEGQNVTLSCEQNLNHDAMYWYRQDPGQGLRLIYYSQIVNDFQKGDIAEGYSVSREKKESFPLTVTSAQKNPTAFYLCASSIVAGHHEQYFGPGTRLTVT.

V and J are TRBV19 and TRBJ2-7, with 10 bases that match TRBD1. This CDR3 comprises 13 residues. Germline CDR1 reads LNHDA; CDR2 reads SQIVND (reference sequence). With V trimmed by 7 bases and J by 4 bases, 4 bases remained unmatched. The CDR3 DNA is TGTGCCAGTAAAGGGACAGGGGCGTACGAGCAGTACTTC. It encodes CASKGTGAYEQYF.

V is TRBV7-9 and J is TRBJ2-3; D may be TRBD1 or TRBD2 (6 bases each). Trimming shortened V by 4 bases and J by 4 bases, and 15 bases separated the two germline ends. Germline V lookup: CDR1 SEHNR, CDR2 FQNEAQ (reference sequence). CDR3 length equals 15 residues. The CDR3 nucleotides are TGTGCCAGCAGCTCCAAGGGGGGAGCGGCAGATACGCAGTATTTT. It specifies CASSSKGGAADTQYF.